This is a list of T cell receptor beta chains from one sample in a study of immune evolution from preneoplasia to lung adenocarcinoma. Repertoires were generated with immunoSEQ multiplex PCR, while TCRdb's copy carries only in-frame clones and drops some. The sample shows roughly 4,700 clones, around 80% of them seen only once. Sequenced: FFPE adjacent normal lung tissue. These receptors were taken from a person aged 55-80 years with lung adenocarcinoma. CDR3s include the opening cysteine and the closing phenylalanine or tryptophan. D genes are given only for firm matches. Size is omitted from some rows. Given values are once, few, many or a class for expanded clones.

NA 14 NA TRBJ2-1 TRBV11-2 TGTGCCAGCAGCTTAGTCCGACAGACCAATGAGCAGTTCTTC CASSLVRQTNEQFF
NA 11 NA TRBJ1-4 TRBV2 TGTGCCAGCAGTGAATGGGAAAAACTGTTTTTT CASSEWEKLFF
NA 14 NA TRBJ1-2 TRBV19 TGTGCCAGTTCGAAGGGGCTGAATAACTATGGCTACACCTTC CASSKGLNNYGYTF
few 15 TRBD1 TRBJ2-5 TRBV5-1 TGCGCCAGCAGCTTGCAGAGGGGGCCCCAAGAGACCCAGTACTTC CASSLQRGPQETQYF
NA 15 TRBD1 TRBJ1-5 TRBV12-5 TGTGCTAGTGGTTCGACGACAGGGTGGGATCAGCCCCAGCATTTT CASGSTTGWDQPQHF
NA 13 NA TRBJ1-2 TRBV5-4 TGTGCCAGCAGCTTGGAGCAAATGGATGGCTACACCTTC CASSLEQMDGYTF
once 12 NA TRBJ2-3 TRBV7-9 TGTGCCAGCGCGCGGGATACAGATACGCAGTATTTT CASARDTDTQYF
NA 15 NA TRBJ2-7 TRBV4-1 TGCGCCAGCAGCCAAGATAGAACGCAGCCCTACGAGCAGTACTTC CASSQDRTQPYEQYF
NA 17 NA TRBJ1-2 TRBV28 TGTGCCAGCAGTTTCCGTATGACACAGGGAGGGTACTATGGCTACACCTTC CASSFRMTQGGYYGYTF
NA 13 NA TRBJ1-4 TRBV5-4 TGTGCCAGCAGCGCGTACAAGGGGGAAAAACTGTTTTTT CASSAYKGEKLFF
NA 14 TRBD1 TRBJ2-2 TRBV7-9 TGTGCCAGCAAGGACAGGGCGAACACCGGGGAGCTGTTTTTT CASKDRANTGELFF
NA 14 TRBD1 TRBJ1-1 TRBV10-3 TGTGCCATCAGCCAACAGGGGAAGGACACTGAAGCTTTCTTT CAISQQGKDTEAFF
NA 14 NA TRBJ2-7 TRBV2 TGTGCCAGCAGTGAAAGCAGGGTTGCAATAGGGCAGTACTTC CASSESRVAIGQYF
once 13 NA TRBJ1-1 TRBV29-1 TGCAGCGTTGTACACAGTCAGAACACTGAAGCTTTCTTT CSVVHSQNTEAFF
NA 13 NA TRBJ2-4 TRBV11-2 TGTGCCAGCAGCCGACCGGGCAAAAACATTCAGTACTTC CASSRPGKNIQYF
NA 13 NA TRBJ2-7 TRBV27 TGTGCCAGCAGTTTGAACCCCCCCTACGAGCAGTACTTC CASSLNPPYEQYF
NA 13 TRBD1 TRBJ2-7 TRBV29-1 TGCAGCGTCGTTCCGGGACAGGGGAACGAGCAGTACTTC CSVVPGQGNEQYF
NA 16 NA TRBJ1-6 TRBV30 TGTGCCTGGAGTGTGGCTATGGGGTTCCATAATTCACCCCTCCACTTT CAWSVAMGFHNSPLHF
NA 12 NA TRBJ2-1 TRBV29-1 TGCAGCGTTCTGTACCCCTACAATGAGCAGTTCTTC CSVLYPYNEQFF
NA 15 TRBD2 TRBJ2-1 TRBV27 TGTGCCAGCAGTACCCAGCGGGGGGGGAAGTATGAGCAGTTCTTC CASSTQRGGKYEQFF
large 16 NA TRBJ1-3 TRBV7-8 TGTGCCAGCAGCTCGAGGACGGCTAGCTCTGGAAACACCATATATTTT CASSSRTASSGNTIYF
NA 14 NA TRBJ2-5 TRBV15 TGTGCCACCAGCAGAGATAGGCAGGGAGAGACCCAGTACTTC CATSRDRQGETQYF
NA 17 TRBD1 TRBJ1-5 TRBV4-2 TGTGCCAGCAGCCAATCAGAAACCGGGACAGGAAAGCAGCCCCAGCATTTT CASSQSETGTGKQPQHF
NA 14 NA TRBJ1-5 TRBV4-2 TGTGCCAGCAGCCAGCGACAGGTGGGGCAGCCCCAGCATTTT CASSQRQVGQPQHF
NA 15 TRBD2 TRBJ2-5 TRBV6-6 TGTGCCAGCAGCCGGACTAGCGGGGGGGCCGGGGCCCAGTACTTC CASSRTSGGAGAQYF
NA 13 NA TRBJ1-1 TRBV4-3 TGCGCCAGCAGCCAAACTCCCCAGACTGAAGCTTTCTTT CASSQTPQTEAFF
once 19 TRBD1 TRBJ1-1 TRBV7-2 TGTGCCAGCAGCTCCCACTCCGGGGGGGCACAGGGGATGAACACTGAAGCTTTCTTT CASSSHSGGAQGMNTEAFF
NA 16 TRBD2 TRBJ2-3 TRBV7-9 TGTGCCAGCAGCTTATTTACTAGCGGGGGGGCAGATACGCAGTATTTT CASSLFTSGGADTQYF
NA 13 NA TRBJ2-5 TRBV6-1 TGTGCCAGCAGTGGTAGCGCAGTAGAGACCCAGTACTTC CASSGSAVETQYF
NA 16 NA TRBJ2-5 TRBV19 TGTGCCAGTAGACCCAGGGCAGTTGCTAGGAGAGAGACCCAGTACTTC CASRPRAVARRETQYF
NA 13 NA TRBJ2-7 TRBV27 TGTGCCAGCAGTTTGTCCCGGTCCTACGAGCAGTACTTC CASSLSRSYEQYF
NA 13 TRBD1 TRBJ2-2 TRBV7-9 TGTGCCAGCGACAGGGGGAACACCGGGGAGCTGTTTTTT CASDRGNTGELFF
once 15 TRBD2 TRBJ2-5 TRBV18 TGTGCCAGCTCATGGACTAGCGGGGGCCAAGAGACCCAGTACTTC CASSWTSGGQETQYF
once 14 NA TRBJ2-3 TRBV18 TGTGCCAGCTCACCCGGCCAGGCGGCAGATACGCAGTATTTT CASSPGQAADTQYF
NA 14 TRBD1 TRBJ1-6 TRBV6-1 TGTGCCAGCAGTGGTGGGACAGATAATTCACCCCTCCACTTT CASSGGTDNSPLHF
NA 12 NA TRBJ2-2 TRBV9 TGTGCCAGCAGCGAGTCTATCGGGGAGCTGTTTTTT CASSESIGELFF
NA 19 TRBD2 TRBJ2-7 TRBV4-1 TGCGCCAGCAGCCATCCGGGACTAGCGGGGGGCCCTTACTCCTACGAGCAGTACTTC CASSHPGLAGGPYSYEQYF
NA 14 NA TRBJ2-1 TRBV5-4 TGTGCCAGCAGCGGAGGGGGCCGAGACAATGAGCAGTTCTTC CASSGGGRDNEQFF
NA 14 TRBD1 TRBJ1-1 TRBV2 TGTGCCAGCAGGCCGGACAGGGACATGACTGAAGCTTTCTTT CASRPDRDMTEAFF
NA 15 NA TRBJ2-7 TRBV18 TGTGCCAGCTCACCCCAGAGCCTGTCGTCCTACGAGCAGTACTTC CASSPQSLSSYEQYF
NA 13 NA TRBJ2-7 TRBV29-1 TGCAGCGTTGAAGTCAGGTTCGGACGGGAGCAGTACTTC CSVEVRFGREQYF
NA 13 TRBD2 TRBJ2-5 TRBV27 TGTGCCAGCAGTAAGACTAGCGGACAGACCCAGTACTTC CASSKTSGQTQYF
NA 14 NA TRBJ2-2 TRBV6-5 TGTGCCAGCAGTTACTCGAGAGGGTCCGGGGAGCTGTTTTTT CASSYSRGSGELFF
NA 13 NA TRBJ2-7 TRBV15 TGTGCCACCAGCAGAGATGGGGGGAACGAGCAGTACTTC CATSRDGGNEQYF
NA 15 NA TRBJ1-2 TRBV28 TGTGCCAGCAGTCCAATTCCGGGACGGCCATATGGCTACACCTTC CASSPIPGRPYGYTF
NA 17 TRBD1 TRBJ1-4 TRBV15 TGTGCCACCAGCAGAAGCCCTCGGGACAGGGGATTAGAAAAACTGTTTTTT CATSRSPRDRGLEKLFF